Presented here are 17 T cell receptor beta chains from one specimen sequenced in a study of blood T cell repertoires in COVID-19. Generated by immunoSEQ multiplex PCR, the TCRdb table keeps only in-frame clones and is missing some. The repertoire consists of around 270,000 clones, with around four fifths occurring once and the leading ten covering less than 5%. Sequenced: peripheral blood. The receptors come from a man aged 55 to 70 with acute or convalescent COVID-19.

The CDR3 DNA is TGTGCCAGCAGCACCGGGACAGACACAGATACGCAGTATTTT. This gives the protein CASSTGTDTDTQYF. The rearrangement joins TRBV7-9 to TRBJ2-3, with TRBD1 identical over 7 bases. V lost 5 bases and J lost 2; bases outside the gene matches: 4. The CDR3 is 14 amino acids. Germline V lookup: CDR1 SEHNR, CDR2 FQNEAQ (reference sequence).

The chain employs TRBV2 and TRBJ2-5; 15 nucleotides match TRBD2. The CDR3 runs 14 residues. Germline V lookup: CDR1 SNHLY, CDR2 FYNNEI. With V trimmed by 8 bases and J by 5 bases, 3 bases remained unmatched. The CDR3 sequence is CASQGTSGRETQYF. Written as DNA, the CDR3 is TGTGCCAGCCAAGGGACTAGCGGGAGGGAGACCCAGTACTTC.

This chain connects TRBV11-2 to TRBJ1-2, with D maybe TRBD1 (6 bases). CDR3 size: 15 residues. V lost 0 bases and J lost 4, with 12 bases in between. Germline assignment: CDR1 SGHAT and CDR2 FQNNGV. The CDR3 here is CASSLEGGATYGYTF. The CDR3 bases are TGTGCCAGCAGCTTAGAGGGGGGGGCCACCTATGGCTACACCTTC.

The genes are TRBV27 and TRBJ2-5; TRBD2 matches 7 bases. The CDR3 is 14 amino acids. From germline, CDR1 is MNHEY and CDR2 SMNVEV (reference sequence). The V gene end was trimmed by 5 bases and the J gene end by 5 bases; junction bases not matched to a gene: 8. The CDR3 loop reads CASSIRWGGETQYF. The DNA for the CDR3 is TGTGCCAGCAGTATAAGGTGGGGGGGTGAGACCCAGTACTTC.

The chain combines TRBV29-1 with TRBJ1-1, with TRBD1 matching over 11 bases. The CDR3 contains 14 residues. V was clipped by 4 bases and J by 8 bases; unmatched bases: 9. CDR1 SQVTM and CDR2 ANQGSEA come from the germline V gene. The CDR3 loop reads CSVGRDRGTIEAFF. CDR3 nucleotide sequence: TGCAGCGTTGGGCGGGACAGGGGGACAATCGAAGCTTTCTTT.

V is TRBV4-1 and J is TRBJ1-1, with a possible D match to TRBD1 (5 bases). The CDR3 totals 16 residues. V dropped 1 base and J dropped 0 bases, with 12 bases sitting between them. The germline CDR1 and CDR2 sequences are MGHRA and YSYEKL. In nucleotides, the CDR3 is TGCGCCAGCAGCCAAGGGCAGACAGTTTTGAACACTGAAGCTTTCTTT. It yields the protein CASSQGQTVLNTEAFF.

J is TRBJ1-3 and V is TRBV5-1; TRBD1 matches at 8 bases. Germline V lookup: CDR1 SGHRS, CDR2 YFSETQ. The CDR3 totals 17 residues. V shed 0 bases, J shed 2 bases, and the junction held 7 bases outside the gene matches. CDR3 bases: TGCGCCAGCAGCTTGGCGCCGGACAGGGCTACTGGAAACACCATATATTTT. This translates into CASSLAPDRATGNTIYF.

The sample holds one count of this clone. CDR3 coding DNA: TGTGCCAGCAGGCTCACGGGACTAGCCGGGGAGCTGTTTTTT. It codes for CASRLTGLAGELFF. This chain joins TRBV7-9 and TRBJ2-2; TRBD2 matches at 8 bases. Germline assignment: CDR1 SEHNR and CDR2 FQNEAQ (reference sequence). V was pared by 6 bases and J by 6 bases, with 6 bases of the junction left unmatched. The CDR3 covers 14 residues.

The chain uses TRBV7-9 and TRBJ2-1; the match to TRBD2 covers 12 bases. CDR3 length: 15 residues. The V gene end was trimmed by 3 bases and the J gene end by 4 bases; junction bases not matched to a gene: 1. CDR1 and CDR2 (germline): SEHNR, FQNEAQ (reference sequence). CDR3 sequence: CASSFGTSGYNEQFF. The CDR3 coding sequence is TGTGCCAGCAGCTTCGGGACTAGCGGGTACAATGAGCAGTTCTTC.

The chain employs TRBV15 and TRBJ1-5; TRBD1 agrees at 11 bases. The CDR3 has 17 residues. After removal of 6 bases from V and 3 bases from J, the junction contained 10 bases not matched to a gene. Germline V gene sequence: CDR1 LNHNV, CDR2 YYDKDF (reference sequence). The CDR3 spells CATSLWTGGFDNQPQHF. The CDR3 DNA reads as TGTGCCACCAGTCTTTGGACAGGGGGCTTCGACAATCAGCCCCAGCATTTT.

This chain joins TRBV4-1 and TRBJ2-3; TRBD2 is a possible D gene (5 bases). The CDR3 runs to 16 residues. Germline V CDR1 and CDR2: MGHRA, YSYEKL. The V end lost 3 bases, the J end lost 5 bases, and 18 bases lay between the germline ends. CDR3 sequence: CASSQSPGLMGDTQYF. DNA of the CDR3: TGCGCCAGCAGCCAGTCACCGGGATTGATGGGAGATACGCAGTATTTT.

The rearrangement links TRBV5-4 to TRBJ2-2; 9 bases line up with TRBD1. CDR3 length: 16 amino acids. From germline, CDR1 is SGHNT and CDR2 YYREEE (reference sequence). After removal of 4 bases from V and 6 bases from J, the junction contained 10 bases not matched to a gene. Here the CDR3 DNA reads TGTGCCAGCAGCCCAGGGCCCGGACAGGGGTCCGGGGAGCTGTTTTTT. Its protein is CASSPGPGQGSGELFF.

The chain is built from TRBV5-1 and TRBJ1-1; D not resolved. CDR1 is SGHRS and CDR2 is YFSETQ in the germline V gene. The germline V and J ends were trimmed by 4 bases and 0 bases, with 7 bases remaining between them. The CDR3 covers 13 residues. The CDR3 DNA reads TGCGCCAGCAGCGGACTTTTGAACACTGAAGCTTTCTTT. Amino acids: CASSGLLNTEAFF.

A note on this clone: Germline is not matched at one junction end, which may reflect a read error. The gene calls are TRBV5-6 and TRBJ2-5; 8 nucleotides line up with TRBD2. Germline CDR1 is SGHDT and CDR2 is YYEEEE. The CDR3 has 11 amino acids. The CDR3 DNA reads TGTGCCAGCAGTCAGAGGGGACTAGGTGACTTC. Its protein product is CASSQRGLGDF.

CDR3 residues: CASSQDGDQETQYF. CDR3 in DNA: TGCGCCAGCAGCCAAGACGGGGACCAAGAGACCCAGTACTTC. The V call is TRBV4-1, the J call TRBJ2-5; weak D call: TRBD2 (5 bases). The V and J ends lost 0 bases and 0 bases respectively, with 5 bases between them. The CDR3 runs 14 residues. The germline CDR1 and CDR2 sequences are MGHRA and YSYEKL.

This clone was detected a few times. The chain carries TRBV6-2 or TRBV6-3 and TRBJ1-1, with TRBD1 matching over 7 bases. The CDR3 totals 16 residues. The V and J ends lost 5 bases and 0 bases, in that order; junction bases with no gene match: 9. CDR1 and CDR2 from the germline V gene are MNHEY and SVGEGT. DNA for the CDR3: TGTGCCAGCAGTAACCCCAGGGGGTACATGAACACTGAAGCTTTCTTT. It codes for CASSNPRGYMNTEAFF.

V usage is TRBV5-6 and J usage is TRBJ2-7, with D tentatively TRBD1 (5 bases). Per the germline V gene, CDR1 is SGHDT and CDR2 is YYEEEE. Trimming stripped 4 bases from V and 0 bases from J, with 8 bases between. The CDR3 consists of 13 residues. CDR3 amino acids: CASSRQSSYEQYF. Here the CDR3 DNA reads TGTGCCAGCAGCCGACAGAGCTCCTACGAGCAGTACTTC.